The entry that follows covers one T cell receptor (beta chain) sequence. Its antigen is not identified. A much bigger clone sits one base away, suggesting this may be a read error. This sample was taken from a study of breast tumors, draining lymph nodes, adjacent tissues. Study-level results: Data fit most tumor T cells coming from lymph node, expanding in tumor.

Germline CDR1 is MNHEY and CDR2 is SVGEGT. CDR3 size: 12 residues. Each CDR3 protein gets one entry after TCRdb re-called the multiplex PCR reads with MiXCR. The table has tens of thousands of distinct CDR3 sequences, roughly 41% seen once; the top ten hold roughly a tenth. The clonotype was recovered from a female donor with breast cancer. Some clones in this sample may be carry-over from other donors' samples. Sequencing was performed on breast tumor tissue. The chain employs TRBV6-2 or TRBV6-3 and TRBJ2-1, with D tentatively TRBD2 (6 bases). The DNA of the CDR3 is TGTGGCAGCAGTTATGTGCGGGGTGAGCAGTTCTTC. Translated: CGSSYVRGEQFF.